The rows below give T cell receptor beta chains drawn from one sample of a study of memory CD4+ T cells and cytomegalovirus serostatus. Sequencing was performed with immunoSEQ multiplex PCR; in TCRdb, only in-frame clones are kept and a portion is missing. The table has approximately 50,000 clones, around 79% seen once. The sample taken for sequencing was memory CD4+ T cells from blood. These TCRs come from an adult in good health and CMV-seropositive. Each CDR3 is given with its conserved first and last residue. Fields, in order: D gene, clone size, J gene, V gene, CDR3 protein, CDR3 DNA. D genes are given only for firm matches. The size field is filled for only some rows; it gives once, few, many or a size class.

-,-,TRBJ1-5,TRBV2,CASSEGYSNQPQHF,TGTGCCAGCAGTGAGGGGTATAGCAATCAGCCCCAGCATTTT
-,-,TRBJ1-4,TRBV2,CASSEGGSGEKLFF,TGTGCCAGCAGTGAGGGGGGTTCCGGTGAAAAACTGTTTTTT
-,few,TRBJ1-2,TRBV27,CASRTPENYGYTF,TGTGCCAGCAGAACCCCGGAAAACTATGGCTACACCTTC
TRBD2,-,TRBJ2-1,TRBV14,CASSQELGLGENNEQFF,TGTGCCAGCAGCCAAGAGCTGGGACTAGGGGAAAACAATGAGCAGTTCTTC
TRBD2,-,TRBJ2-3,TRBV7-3,CASSFGSSGLDTQYF,TGTGCCAGCAGCTTCGGGTCTAGCGGCCTAGATACGCAGTATTTT
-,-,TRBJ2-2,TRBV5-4,CASSPSWGRNTGELFF,TGTGCCAGCAGTCCTTCGTGGGGTAGGAACACCGGGGAGCTGTTTTTT
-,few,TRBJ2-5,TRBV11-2,CASSFTDSQETQYF,TGTGCCAGCAGCTTCACGGACTCCCAAGAGACCCAGTACTTC
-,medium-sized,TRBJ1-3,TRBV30,CAWSQVGNTIYF,TGTGCCTGGAGCCAGGTTGGAAACACCATATATTTT
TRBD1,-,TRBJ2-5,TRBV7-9,CASSLGRDRGETQYF,TGTGCCAGCAGCTTAGGCCGGGACAGGGGGGAGACCCAGTACTTC
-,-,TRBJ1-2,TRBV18,CASSPQGDLNYGYTF,TGTGCCAGCTCCCCCCAAGGGGACTTAAACTATGGCTACACCTTC